Below, 21 T cell receptor beta chains from the same sample are listed, as sequenced in a study of control samples from healthy donors and cancer patients. Clones were sequenced by immunoSEQ multiplex PCR, and TCRdb holds only the in-frame ones, with some missing. Counted here are fewer than 130,000 clones, approximately 90% occurring once; the ten biggest clones make up 3.5% to 4.5%. The sequenced material came from PBMCs. The receptor source for this set is a woman aged 60-70 years with lung cancer.

The rearrangement links TRBV15 to TRBJ2-1; tentatively, D is TRBD1 or TRBD2 (5 bases each). Trimming stripped 4 bases from V and 7 bases from J, with 23 bases between. Germline V gene data show CDR1 as LNHNV and CDR2 as YYDKDF (reference sequence). The CDR3 is 17 amino acids. The DNA for the CDR3 is TGTGCCACCAGCACCAGAGATCCAAACGGGGACGGAAATGAGCAGTTCTTC. This gives the protein CATSTRDPNGDGNEQFF.

This chain links TRBV6-2 or TRBV6-3 with TRBJ1-2, with a weak D call TRBD1 (5 bases). Trimming removed 1 base from V and 3 bases from J, with 6 bases in between. From germline, CDR1 is MNHEY and CDR2 SVGEGT. The CDR3 has 13 amino acids. CDR3 in amino acids: CASSYLGDYGYTF. In DNA, the CDR3 is TGTGCCAGCAGTTACTTAGGGGACTATGGCTACACCTTC.

This clone was observed a single time. The CDR3 sequence is CASSQTSSSSSSYEQYF. Written as DNA, the CDR3 is TGTGCCAGCAGCCAAACGTCTTCGAGTAGCTCGTCGTACGAGCAGTACTTC. The chain combines TRBV3-1 (or the pseudogene TRBV3-2) with TRBJ2-7; D unresolved. Trimming shortened V by 2 bases and J by 4 bases, and 21 bases separated the two germline ends. The CDR3 length is 17 residues. Germline-derived CDR1 and CDR2 are LGHDT and YNNKEL (reference sequence).

The chain is built from TRBV5-4 and TRBJ1-6; unclear D gene. The V gene lost 4 bases and the J gene lost 4 bases, with 12 bases spanning the gap. The CDR3 is 15 residues long. Germline loops: CDR1 SGHNT, CDR2 YYREEE (reference sequence). The CDR3, as DNA: TGTGCCAGCAGCCCCGGAGGGAGGTATAATTCACCCCTCCACTTT. It translates to CASSPGGRYNSPLHF.

Written as DNA, the CDR3 is TGTGCCAGCAGCTCGGGACAGGGTGAAGAGACCCAGTACTTC. Protein sequence: CASSSGQGEETQYF. The genes are TRBV11-2 and TRBJ2-5; 9 positions match TRBD1. V shed 4 bases and J 3 bases; nucleotides not matched to a gene: 3. The CDR3 extends over 14 amino acids. Germline V gene lookup returns CDR1 SGHAT and CDR2 FQNNGV. The entire variable domain, with the rest obtained from reference TRBV11-2 and TRBJ2-5, is as follows: EAGVAQSPRYKIIEKRQSVAFWCNPISGHATLYWYQQILGQGPKLLIQFQNNGVVDDSQLPKDRFSAERLKGVDSTLKIQPAKLEDSAVYLCASSSGQGEETQYFGPGTRLLVL.

This sequence joins TRBV18 and TRBJ2-2; 8 nucleotides match TRBD2. V trimming: 4 bases; J trimming: 0 bases; junction bases outside the gene matches: 4. This CDR3 is 16 amino acids long. Germline V gives CDR1 KGHSH, CDR2 LQKENI. CDR3 DNA: TGTGCCAGCTCACATACTAGCGGATCGAACACCGGGGAGCTGTTTTTT. This encodes CASSHTSGSNTGELFF.

This chain joins TRBV3-1 (or the pseudogene TRBV3-2) and TRBJ1-5; 7 bases are a match to TRBD1. The J segment lost 11 bases and the V segment lost 0 bases, leaving 10 bases of the junction unmatched. CDR1 and CDR2 (germline): LGHDT, YNNKEL (reference sequence). This CDR3 contains 15 residues. The CDR3 DNA reads TGTGCCAGCAGCCAAGATTTCACAGGGGTTTGGTCCCAGCATTTT. Translation: CASSQDFTGVWSQHF.

The rearrangement links TRBV7-2 to TRBJ1-2; perhaps TRBD1 as D (5 bases). CDR1 is SGHTA, CDR2 FQGNSA, per germline. The CDR3 totals 12 residues. The ends were cut back, 11 bases at V and 2 bases at J, with 12 bases in the middle. The CDR3 region has the DNA TGTGCCTCGCCCACAGGCAACTATGGCTACACCTTC. As protein: CASPTGNYGYTF.

The V call is TRBV3-1 (or the pseudogene TRBV3-2), the J call TRBJ1-4; D gene ambiguous. Trimming removed 0 bases at V and 13 bases at J, with 12 bases between. The CDR3 is 13 residues long. The germline gives CDR1 LGHDT, CDR2 YNNKEL (reference sequence). The CDR3 bases are TGTGCCAGCAGCCAAGATTCTTACGGAGGACTGTTTTTT. Residues: CASSQDSYGGLFF.

The V gene is TRBV3-1 (or the pseudogene TRBV3-2), the J gene TRBJ1-1; tentatively, D is TRBD1 (6 bases). The V gene lost 6 bases and the J gene lost 1 base, with 12 bases spanning the gap. CDR1 is LGHDT and CDR2 is YNNKEL in the germline V gene (reference sequence). CDR3 length equals 14 residues. The CDR3 sequence is CASSEQGQNTEAFF. Written as DNA, the CDR3 is TGTGCCAGCAGTGAACAGGGCCAGAACACTGAAGCTTTCTTT.

J is TRBJ2-3 and V is TRBV5-4, with D unresolved. CDR1 and CDR2 (germline): SGHNT, YYREEE (reference sequence). The CDR3 totals 14 residues. Trimming cost V 0 bases and J 6 bases, with 11 bases left between them. CDR3 loop: CASSLVAPGDTQYF. DNA of the CDR3: TGTGCCAGCAGCTTGGTAGCTCCTGGGGATACGCAGTATTTT.

This chain uses TRBV27 with TRBJ2-1; 12 bases line up with TRBD2. The junction had 10 bases not matched to a gene; V was cut back by 3 bases and J by 4 bases. Germline values: CDR1 MNHEY, CDR2 SMNVEV (reference sequence). This CDR3 comprises 18 residues. The CDR3, as DNA: TGTGCCAGCAGTTTCAAGGCTAGCGGGAGGGCCCGATACAATGAGCAGTTCTTC. The encoded protein is CASSFKASGRARYNEQFF.

This sequence joins TRBV7-2 and TRBJ2-1, with 8 bases that match TRBD2. Germline V gene lookup returns CDR1 SGHTA and CDR2 FQGNSA. This CDR3 spans 14 amino acids. The V and J ends lost 5 bases and 2 bases, in that order; junction bases with no gene match: 2. The CDR3 protein is CASSPAGAYNEQFF. The CDR3, as DNA: TGTGCCAGCAGCCCAGCGGGGGCCTACAATGAGCAGTTCTTC.

This chain connects TRBV20-1 to TRBJ1-2, with D uncertain. The V gene lost 4 bases and the J gene lost 12 bases, with 15 bases spanning the gap. This CDR3 comprises 11 residues. Looked up from germline, CDR1 is DFQATT and CDR2 is SNEGSKA (reference sequence). CDR3 residues: CSATPFGVHTF. CDR3 DNA sequence: TGCAGTGCTACCCCCTTTGGGGTTCACACCTTC.

For this clone: Other DNA sequences in the same sample also yield this CDR3. CDR3 nucleotides: TGTGCCAGCAGCTTACAGGTGGGGACCTACAATGAGCAGTTCTTC. Translated, it gives CASSLQVGTYNEQFF. The chain couples TRBV7-2 to TRBJ2-1; D gene uncertain. Trimming stripped 2 bases from V and 2 bases from J, with 10 bases between. This CDR3 is built from 15 residues. Germline V lookup: CDR1 SGHTA, CDR2 FQGNSA.

This clone was counted once. For the CDR3, the DNA is TGTGCCAGCAGCACGGACAGGGGGTTTGGAAACACCATATATTTT. Protein product: CASSTDRGFGNTIYF. The V and J genes are TRBV5-6 and TRBJ1-3; 10 nucleotides agree with TRBD1. J gave up 3 bases and V 4 bases, and 4 bases lay outside the gene matches. The length of the CDR3 is 15 residues. Germline CDR1 reads SGHDT; CDR2 reads YYEEEE.

The chain combines TRBV13 with TRBJ2-3; no clear D. V lost 5 bases and J 2 bases, leaving 29 bases between the germline ends. The CDR3 loop spans 20 amino acids. Germline loops: CDR1 PRHDT, CDR2 FYEKMQ (reference sequence). CDR3 coding DNA: TGTGCCAGCAGCCCGACCATAGCTGGCAACCCTACTCGCCCCACAGATACGCAGTATTTT. Its protein product is CASSPTIAGNPTRPTDTQYF. The full variable domain, its missing parts supplied by reference TRBV13 and TRBJ2-3, is AAGVIQSPRHLIKEKRETATLKCYPIPRHDTVYWYQQGPGQDPQFLISFYEKMQSDKGSIPDRFSAQQFSDYHSELNMSSLELGDSALYFCASSPTIAGNPTRPTDTQYFGPGTRLTVL.

A few counts support this clone. The CDR3 sequence is CASSRNWNTEAFF. The CDR3 DNA is TGTGCCAGTAGTAGAAACTGGAACACTGAAGCTTTCTTT. The rearrangement uses TRBV19 and TRBJ1-1; D ambiguous. The CDR3 contains 13 residues. Germline CDR1 is LNHDA and CDR2 is SQIVND (reference sequence). Between the trimmed V and J ends, which lost 4 bases and 1 base, there was a span of 7 bases.

This clone showed up just a few times. This rearrangement joins TRBV5-6 to TRBJ2-7; D ambiguous. The CDR3 sequence is 16 residues long. Germline V gene data show CDR1 as SGHDT and CDR2 as YYEEEE. Trimming pared 0 bases from V and 1 base from J, leaving 14 bases between. The CDR3 reads CASSLALRFGSYEQYF. The CDR3 coding sequence is TGTGCCAGCAGCTTGGCTTTGAGATTCGGGTCCTACGAGCAGTACTTC.

J is TRBJ1-6 and V is TRBV9; D call uncertain. In germline, CDR1 is SGDLS, CDR2 YYNGEE. This CDR3 has 15 amino acids. Trimming left V 5 bases short and J 8 bases short, with 17 bases between. CDR3 coding DNA: TGTGCCAGCAGTCTAAACTGGGGTCTTGATTCACCCCTCCACTTT. Translation: CASSLNWGLDSPLHF. Together with reference TRBV9 and TRBJ1-6, the CDR3 gives the full variable domain: DSGVTQTPKHLITATGQRVTLRCSPRSGDLSVYWYQQSLDQGLQFLIQYYNGEERAKGNILERFSAQQFPDLHSELNLSSLELGDSALYFCASSLNWGLDSPLHFGNGTRLTVT.

The gene calls are TRBV19 and TRBJ2-7; maybe TRBD2 (6 bases). There are 15 residues in the CDR3. Germline values: CDR1 LNHDA, CDR2 SQIVND (reference sequence). V was clipped by 0 bases and J by 6 bases, with 15 bases between them. The CDR3 sequence: CASSIDSGVAGEQYF. CDR3 nucleotides: TGTGCCAGTAGTATAGATTCGGGGGTTGCCGGCGAGCAGTACTTC.